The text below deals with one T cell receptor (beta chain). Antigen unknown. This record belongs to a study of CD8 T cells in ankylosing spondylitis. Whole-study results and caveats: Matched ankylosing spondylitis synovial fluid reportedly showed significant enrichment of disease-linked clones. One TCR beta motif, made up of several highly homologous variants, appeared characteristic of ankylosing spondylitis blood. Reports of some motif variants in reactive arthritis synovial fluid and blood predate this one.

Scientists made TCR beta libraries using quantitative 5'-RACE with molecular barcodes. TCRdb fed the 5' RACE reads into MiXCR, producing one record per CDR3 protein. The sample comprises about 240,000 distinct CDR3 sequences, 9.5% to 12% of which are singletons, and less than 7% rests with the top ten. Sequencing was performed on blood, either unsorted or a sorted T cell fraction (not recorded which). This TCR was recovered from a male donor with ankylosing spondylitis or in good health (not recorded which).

The CDR3 bases are TGCGCCAGCAGCTTGGACATAGGCGAAAAACTGTTTTTT. Translating it yields CASSLDIGEKLFF. The V gene is TRBV5-1, the J gene TRBJ1-4; no definite D call. The V end was cut by 0 bases, the J end by 8 bases, with 8 bases between. The CDR3 length is 13 residues. Germline lookup yields CDR1 SGHRS and CDR2 YFSETQ.